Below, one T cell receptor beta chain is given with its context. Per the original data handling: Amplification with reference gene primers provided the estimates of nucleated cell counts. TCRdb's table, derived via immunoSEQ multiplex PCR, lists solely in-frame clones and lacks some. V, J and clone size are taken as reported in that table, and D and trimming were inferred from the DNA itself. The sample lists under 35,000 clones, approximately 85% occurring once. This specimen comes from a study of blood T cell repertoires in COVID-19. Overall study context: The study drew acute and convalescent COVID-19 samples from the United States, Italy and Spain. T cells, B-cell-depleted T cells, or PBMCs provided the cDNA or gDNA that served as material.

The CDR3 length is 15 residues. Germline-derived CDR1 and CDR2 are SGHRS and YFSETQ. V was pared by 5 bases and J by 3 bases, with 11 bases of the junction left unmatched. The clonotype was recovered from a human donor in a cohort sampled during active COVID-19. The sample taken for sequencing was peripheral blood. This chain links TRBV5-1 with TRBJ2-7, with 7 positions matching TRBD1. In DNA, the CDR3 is TGCGCCAGCAGTTCGGGACAGCCTACGAGCTACGAGCAGTACTTC. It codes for CASSSGQPTSYEQYF.